One sample yielded the 32 T cell receptor beta chains listed below, sequenced in a study of regulatory T cells in long-lasting Graves disease. In building TCR beta libraries, iRepertoire HTBI primers were used together with Arm-PCR of CDR3 regions. MiXCR, run by TCRdb on the multiplex PCR reads, gives a single entry per CDR3 protein. The sample carries a few hundred thousand distinct CDR3 sequences, under 20% recorded once. Time point denoted: newly diagnosed GD, antithyroid drugs for less than 3 months. Extracted PBMC RNA gave rise to the TCR library. In addition, the sample was reused for a study of T cells in Graves' hyperthyroidism and ophthalmopathy.

This sample comprised peripheral blood mononuclear cells (PBMCs), obtained at new diagnosis, from a patient treated with antithyroid drugs. Receptor source: a woman in her late teens or twenties with Graves disease.

This sequence joins TRBV7-8 and TRBJ2-5; a possible D gene is TRBD2 (6 bases). V was pared by 1 base and J by 0 bases, with 9 bases between. The CDR3 extends over 15 amino acids. CDR1 and CDR2 from the germline V gene are SGHVS and FQNEAQ. As DNA, the CDR3 is TGTGCCAGCAGCTTAGGGGGGGTGTACCAAGAGACCCAGTACTTC. Amino acids: CASSLGGVYQETQYF. The variable domain in full, with the rest retrieved from reference TRBV7-8 and TRBJ2-5, is GAGVSQSPRYKVAKRGQDVALRCDPISGHVSLFWYQQALGQGPEFLTYFQNEAQLDKSGLPSDRFFAERPEGSVSTLKIQRTQQEDSAVYLCASSLGGVYQETQYFGPGTRLLVL.

J is TRBJ2-2 and V is TRBV10-1; 8 nucleotides agree with TRBD2. Germline-derived CDR1 and CDR2 are WNHNN and SYGVQD (reference sequence). Germline trimming cut 3 bases from V and 4 bases from J; bases unmatched to any gene: 13. The CDR3 is made up of 18 amino acids. In nucleotides, the CDR3 is TGCGCCAGCAGTGACTCCCCCGGGACTAGTGATAGCACCGGGGAGCTGTTTTTT. Protein product: CASSDSPGTSDSTGELFF.

Remarks on this clonotype: Given a much more abundant clone one base away, this may be a read error. The CDR3 nucleotides read TGTGCCAGCGGCTCTGCGGGATCGGGGGCCAACGTCCTGACTTTC. This codes for CASGSAGSGANVLTF. The gene calls are TRBV5-5 and TRBJ2-6, with D possibly TRBD2 on 6 matching bases. The CDR3 length is 15 residues. V dropped 7 bases and J dropped 4 bases, with 15 bases sitting between them. Germline values: CDR1 SGHKS, CDR2 YYEKEE (reference sequence).

As for this clonotype: One base away lies a much larger clone, so this may be a sequencing read error. As the CDR3 is not closed by the conserved phenylalanine or tryptophan, this likely results from a read error. The chain recombines TRBV15 with TRBJ1-5, with D unclear. Germline V CDR1 and CDR2: LNHNV, YYDKDF (reference sequence). Between the trimmed V and J ends, which lost 6 bases and 5 bases, there was a span of 14 bases. The CDR3 runs to 14 residues. The CDR3 sequence is CATSSGILDQPQHC. DNA for the CDR3: TGTGCCACCAGTTCGGGCATCCTCGATCAGCCCCAGCATTGT.

This clonotype was seen a few times. The V gene is TRBV6-1, the J gene TRBJ1-5; no clear D. Trimming removed 6 bases at V and 0 bases at J, with 12 bases between. Per germline, CDR1 MNHNS and CDR2 SASEGT. The CDR3 spans 15 residues. The DNA for the CDR3 is TGTGCCAGCAGGACGTCAGAAGTTAGCAATCAGCCCCAGCATTTT. This codes for CASRTSEVSNQPQHF.

The chain combines TRBV7-8 with TRBJ2-2, with TRBD1 as a possible D gene (6 bases). Trimming stripped 2 bases from V and 10 bases from J, with 11 bases between. The CDR3 runs to 13 residues. Germline-derived CDR1 and CDR2 are SGHVS and FQNEAQ. CDR3 in amino acids: CASSLRGFLELFF. CDR3 nucleotide sequence: TGTGCCAGCAGCTTAAGGGGGTTTCTGGAGCTGTTTTTT.

This clonotype was recorded at least ten times. The chain uses TRBV7-9 and TRBJ2-7; D is unresolved. The CDR3 consists of 15 residues. V was pared by 5 bases and J by 2 bases, with 16 bases between. Germline CDR1 and CDR2: SEHNR and FQNEAQ (reference sequence). CDR3 amino acids: CASSPKVGNPYEQYF. CDR3 bases: TGTGCCAGCAGCCCGAAGGTGGGGAACCCCTACGAGCAGTACTTC.

DNA of the CDR3: TGTGCCTGGAGCCCTCCGGGCTTTACGAACACCGGGGAGCTGTTTTTT. This codes for CAWSPPGFTNTGELFF. The chain uses TRBV30 and TRBJ2-2; D not resolved. Trimming pared 3 bases from V and 0 bases from J, leaving 14 bases between. The CDR3 extends over 16 amino acids. Per germline, CDR1 GTSNPN and CDR2 SVGIG (reference sequence).

This clonotype was found a few times. The V gene is TRBV19, the J gene TRBJ2-7; D is uncertain. In germline, CDR1 is LNHDA, CDR2 SQIVND (reference sequence). The V end lost 5 bases, the J end lost 4 bases, and 12 bases lay between the germline ends. The CDR3 runs 13 residues. The CDR3 protein is CASSLDRMYEQYF. The DNA of the CDR3 is TGTGCCAGTAGTCTCGACCGAATGTACGAGCAGTACTTC.

This clonotype was counted only a few times. The chain links TRBV9 to TRBJ2-1, with D possibly being TRBD2 (5 bases). The germline gives CDR1 SGDLS, CDR2 YYNGEE. V shed 0 bases and J shed 6 bases, with 13 bases lying between them. The CDR3 is 15 amino acids. CDR3 protein: CASSVGRAEFNEQFF. The CDR3 DNA follows: TGTGCCAGCAGCGTAGGGCGGGCCGAATTCAATGAGCAGTTCTTC.

Regarding this clonotype: A read error is possible here, since a much larger clone lies one base away. This chain uses TRBV28 with TRBJ2-7, with D possibly matching TRBD2 (6 bases). Germline CDR1 is MDHEN and CDR2 is SYDVKM. This CDR3 has 14 amino acids. V lost 4 bases and J 4 bases, leaving 14 bases between the germline ends. The CDR3 nucleotides read TGTGCCAGCAGTTACCCGGGACTTGGGTACGAGCAGTACTTC. This translates into CASSYPGLGYEQYF.

This clonotype has at least ten counts. The V gene is TRBV29-1, the J gene TRBJ2-7, with TRBD1 identical over 9 bases. CDR1 and CDR2 (germline): SQVTM, ANQGSEA. V shed 6 bases, J shed 0 bases, and the junction held 6 bases outside the gene matches. The CDR3 contains 14 residues. The CDR3 DNA reads TGCAGCGTGGGGGGACAGGGCAGCTCCTACGAGCAGTACTTC. It translates to CSVGGQGSSYEQYF.

There are many counts of this clonotype. This sequence joins TRBV12-3 or TRBV12-4 and TRBJ1-5, with 8 bases aligning to TRBD1. With 7 bases clipped from V and 3 bases from J, the junction kept 11 bases outside the gene matches. This CDR3 comprises 16 residues. The CDR3 protein is CASTLRQTGVNQPQHF. DNA for the CDR3: TGTGCCAGCACCTTGAGGCAGACAGGGGTCAATCAGCCCCAGCATTTT.

In nucleotides, the CDR3 is TGTGCCAGCAGCTTAGTGGTAAAAGAGACCCAGTACTTC. Protein: CASSLVVKETQYF. V gene TRBV7-6 combines with J gene TRBJ2-5; no clear D. Germline V gives CDR1 SGHVS, CDR2 FNYEAQ. The V and J ends lost 1 base and 3 bases respectively, with 6 bases between them. The CDR3 extends over 13 amino acids.

This clonotype came up many times. The rearrangement uses TRBV20-1 and TRBJ2-1, with 14 bases aligning to TRBD2. Germline CDR1 reads DFQATT; CDR2 reads SNEGSKA (reference sequence). This CDR3 has 16 residues. V trimming: 8 bases; J trimming: 0 bases; junction bases outside the gene matches: 6. CDR3 sequence reads: CSPGTSGGNSYNEQFF. For the CDR3, the DNA is TGCAGTCCCGGGACTAGCGGGGGAAACTCCTACAATGAGCAGTTCTTC.

This clonotype was observed many times. Here the CDR3 reads CASSFSGGGVNYGYTF. The DNA for the CDR3 is TGTGCCAGCAGTTTCTCAGGGGGGGGCGTTAACTATGGCTACACCTTC. The J gene is TRBJ1-2, the V gene TRBV28; 7 bases are a match to TRBD1. V dropped 3 bases and J dropped 1; count of bases not matched to a gene: 8. CDR1 is MDHEN, CDR2 SYDVKM, per germline. The CDR3 is 16 amino acids.

This clonotype was counted between two and nine times. The gene calls are TRBV6-1 and TRBJ2-1, with 7 bases matching TRBD2. Germline loops: CDR1 MNHNS, CDR2 SASEGT. V was pared by 8 bases and J by 3 bases, with 7 bases of the junction left unmatched. The CDR3 has 14 amino acids. CDR3 bases: TGTGCCAGCGCCCCTAGCGGTTTCTACAATGAGCAGTTCTTC. It yields the protein CASAPSGFYNEQFF.

The table lists this clonotype with many counts. V usage is TRBV28 and J usage is TRBJ2-3; 8 nucleotides match TRBD2. The CDR3 runs to 15 residues. The J segment lost 0 bases and the V segment lost 6 bases, leaving 5 bases of the junction unmatched. CDR1 and CDR2 (germline): MDHEN, SYDVKM. DNA of the CDR3: TGTGCCAGCAGGGCGACGGGAGGGAGCACAGATACGCAGTATTTT. This sequence encodes CASRATGGSTDTQYF.

About this clonotype itself: A much more abundant neighbour one base away suggests this may be a read error. The J gene is TRBJ2-1, the V gene TRBV28; TRBD1 might be the D (6 bases). V was shortened by 5 bases and J by 2 bases, with 13 bases between the two germline ends. CDR3 length equals 15 residues. Germline V CDR1 and CDR2: MDHEN, SYDVKM. The CDR3 here is CASSDLDSPYNEQFF. The CDR3 bases are TGTGCCAGCAGTGATTTGGACAGCCCCTACAATGAGCAGTTCTTC.

This clonotype was counted at least ten times. This chain links TRBV6-5 with TRBJ2-7; 10 bases are shared with TRBD1. Germline CDR1 and CDR2: MNHEY and SVGAGI. Trimming at V came to 2 bases and at J to 4 bases, leaving 5 bases not matched to a gene. The CDR3 is 15 residues long. CDR3 sequence: CASSYEGTGVYEQYF. The CDR3 coding sequence is TGTGCCAGCAGTTACGAGGGGACAGGGGTTTACGAGCAGTACTTC.

In its sample, this clonotype was seen many times. The chain is built from TRBV18 and TRBJ1-1; D is ambiguous. Germline V CDR1 and CDR2: KGHSH, LQKENI. V was shortened by 0 bases and J by 2 bases, with 7 bases between the two germline ends. This CDR3 has 14 amino acids. CDR3 sequence: CASSPPRDNTEAFF. In DNA form, the CDR3 reads TGTGCCAGCTCACCACCCAGAGACAACACTGAAGCTTTCTTT.

The chain links TRBV7-3 to TRBJ2-3; possible D gene TRBD1, 5 bases. The DNA end lines up better with TRBJ1-5; the J call may be wrong. There are 12 residues in the CDR3. CDR1 and CDR2 from the germline V gene are SGHTA and FQGTGA. CDR3 sequence reads: CASSRGTDTQHF. CDR3 nucleotides: TGTGCCAGCAGCCGGGGCACAGATACGCAGCATTTT.

This clonotype was observed at least ten times. The rearrangement uses TRBV7-9 and TRBJ2-3, with unresolved D. The CDR3 totals 14 residues. Trimming pared 1 base from V and 4 bases from J, leaving 9 bases between. The germline CDR1 and CDR2 sequences are SEHNR and FQNEAQ (reference sequence). CDR3 in amino acids: CASSLDRTSDTQYF. Here the CDR3 DNA reads TGTGCCAGCAGCTTAGATAGGACCTCAGATACGCAGTATTTT.

This clonotype was counted ten times or more. V and J are TRBV28 and TRBJ1-1; 9 bases line up with TRBD1. Germline-derived CDR1 and CDR2 are MDHEN and SYDVKM. V dropped 3 bases and J dropped 0; count of bases not matched to a gene: 2. The CDR3 length is 15 residues. CDR3 residues: CASSFGTGLNTEAFF. As DNA, the CDR3 is TGTGCCAGCAGTTTCGGGACAGGGCTGAACACTGAAGCTTTCTTT. Complete variable domain (other parts from reference TRBV28 and TRBJ1-1): DVKVTQSSRYLVKRTGEKVFLECVQDMDHENMFWYRQDPGLGLRLIYFSYDVKMKEKGDIPEGYSVSREKKERFSLILESASTNQTSMYLCASSFGTGLNTEAFFGQGTRLTVV.

The genes are TRBV4-2 and TRBJ2-2; TRBD2 matches at 10 bases. V lost 1 base and J lost 7; bases outside the gene matches: 6. CDR1 and CDR2 (germline): LGHNA, YNFKEQ. This CDR3 is 16 amino acids long. The CDR3 bases are TGTGCCAGCAGCCAAGTCGCGCCTAGCGGGGGCGGGGAGCTGTTTTTT. This gives the protein CASSQVAPSGGGELFF.

The DNA for the CDR3 is TGTGCCAGCAGTTTATTAGGGACAGGGGGATACGAGCAGTACTTC. Translation: CASSLLGTGGYEQYF. The chain has TRBV27 and TRBJ2-7, with 11 bases identical to TRBD1. The CDR3 is made up of 15 amino acids. Trimming removed 1 base from V and 4 bases from J; junction bases left unmatched: 3. Germline lookup yields CDR1 MNHEY and CDR2 SMNVEV (reference sequence).

This chain's CDR3 is CASSQERVRETQYF. In DNA, the CDR3 is TGCGCCAGCAGCCAAGAAAGGGTTCGAGAGACCCAGTACTTC. The V and J genes are TRBV5-1 and TRBJ2-5, with D hard to call. This CDR3 spans 14 amino acids. Between the trimmed V and J ends, which lost 4 bases and 4 bases, there was a span of 14 bases. The germline V gene encodes CDR1 SGHRS and CDR2 YFSETQ. The full variable domain, in which reference TRBV5-1 and TRBJ2-5 provide the parts outside the CDR3, is KAGVTQTPRYLIKTRGQQVTLSCSPISGHRSVSWYQQTPGQGLQFLFEYFSETQRNKGNFPGRFSGRQFSNSRSEMNVSTLELGDSALYLCASSQERVRETQYFGPGTRLLVL.

Remarks on this clonotype: This could be a read error, since a much larger clone is one nucleotide away. The CDR3 nucleotides are TGTGCCAGCAGTGAGTCGAAGGATCACTATGGCTACACCTTC. Its protein product is CASSESKDHYGYTF. This chain uses TRBV6-1 with TRBJ1-2; no clear D. The V end was cut by 3 bases, the J end by 3 bases, with 11 bases between. The CDR3 contains 14 residues. The germline gives CDR1 MNHNS, CDR2 SASEGT.

This clonotype was observed many times. The chain carries TRBV5-6 and TRBJ2-5; D may be TRBD1 (6 bases). Looked up from germline, CDR1 is SGHDT and CDR2 is YYEEEE. The CDR3 runs to 13 residues. Trimming cost V 5 bases and J 2 bases, with 10 bases left between them. The CDR3 protein is CASSYRDQETQYF. The CDR3 DNA is TGTGCCAGCAGTTACAGGGATCAAGAGACCCAGTACTTC.

The gene calls are TRBV6-9 and TRBJ1-2, with TRBD1 as a possible D gene (6 bases). Trimming removed 4 bases from V and 0 bases from J, with 12 bases in between. CDR1 is MNHGY, CDR2 SVAAGI, per germline. The CDR3 loop spans 15 amino acids. The CDR3: CASSSGQTPNYGYTF. The DNA of the CDR3 is TGTGCCAGCAGTTCAGGACAGACTCCTAACTATGGCTACACCTTC.

This clonotype was observed at least ten times. This chain connects TRBV7-8 to TRBJ1-1; TRBD1 agrees at 12 bases. The CDR3 length is 15 residues. V was pared by 5 bases and J by 10 bases, with 11 bases of the junction left unmatched. Germline V gives CDR1 SGHVS, CDR2 FQNEAQ. CDR3 DNA sequence: TGTGCCAGCAGCGATGGCCGGGACAGGGGGCTTGGAGCTTTCTTT. Translated, it gives CASSDGRDRGLGAFF.

This clonotype occurred a few times. The chain has TRBV6-5 and TRBJ2-1; 7 bases agree with TRBD1. The CDR3 length is 15 residues. V gave up 4 bases and J gave up 11 bases; unmatched junction bases: 14. Per the germline V gene, CDR1 is MNHEY and CDR2 is SVGAGI. This chain's CDR3 is CASSSTTVTGVKQFF. CDR3 sequence (DNA): TGTGCCAGCAGTTCCACCACCGTAACAGGGGTCAAGCAGTTCTTC.